What follows are 27 T cell receptor beta chains derived from one specimen sequenced in a study of PD-1 blockade in classical Hodgkin lymphoma. All trial patients relapsed after autologous stem cell transplantation. Repertoires were generated with immunoSEQ multiplex PCR, while TCRdb's copy carries only in-frame clones and drops some. The table shows around 41,000 clones, with under 75% occurring only once. This sample comprised peripheral blood mononuclear cells (PBMCs), obtained before the second cycle of nivolumab. All receptors come from a human donor with classical Hodgkin lymphoma.

The chain carries TRBV11-2 and TRBJ2-5; D may correspond to TRBD1 or TRBD2 (6 bases each). The germline V gene has CDR1 SGHAT and CDR2 FQNNGV. The V gene lost 0 bases and the J gene lost 5 bases, with 25 bases spanning the gap. CDR3 size: 19 residues. This CDR3 is CASSLEGGVVSRFRETQYF. DNA of the CDR3: TGTGCCAGCAGCTTAGAGGGGGGCGTGGTCTCTCGCTTCAGGGAGACCCAGTACTTC.

The chain is built from TRBV5-4 and TRBJ2-5; D possibly corresponds to TRBD1 (6 bases). The CDR3 has 13 residues. Trimming cost V 4 bases and J 4 bases, with 11 bases left between them. Germline CDR1 reads SGHNT; CDR2 reads YYREEE (reference sequence). In nucleotides, the CDR3 is TGTGCCAGCAGCCTGCAGGGGCCAGAGACCCAGTACTTC. Amino acid sequence: CASSLQGPETQYF.

The chain recombines TRBV7-2 with TRBJ2-2; D is unresolved. The germline gives CDR1 SGHTA, CDR2 FQGNSA. Between the trimmed V and J ends, which lost 3 bases and 7 bases, there was a span of 9 bases. The CDR3 extends over 13 amino acids. CDR3 nucleotide sequence: TGTGCCAGCAGCTTCTCTCCGAGCGGGGAGCTGTTTTTT. It codes for CASSFSPSGELFF.

With respect to this clone: The sample contains more than one DNA sequence encoding this CDR3. The V call is TRBV4-2, the J call TRBJ1-1; 9 bases map to TRBD1. V lost 0 bases and J lost 1; bases outside the gene matches: 9. Germline V lookup: CDR1 LGHNA, CDR2 YNFKEQ. CDR3 length equals 18 residues. CDR3 sequence (DNA): TGTGCCAGCAGCCAAGATTGGAGACAGGGGGGGAGGAACACTGAAGCTTTCTTT. Translating it yields CASSQDWRQGGRNTEAFF.

The chain uses TRBV9 and TRBJ1-2; TRBD1 matches at 7 bases. Germline trimming cut 4 bases from V and 5 bases from J; bases unmatched to any gene: 11. The CDR3 has 15 amino acids. The V gene's germline CDR1 is SGDLS and CDR2 YYNGEE. CDR3 region: CASSSNRGGEYGYTF. The CDR3 nucleotides are TGTGCCAGCAGCTCCAACAGGGGAGGGGAATATGGCTACACCTTC.

This rearrangement joins TRBV19 to TRBJ1-1; D unclear. V was trimmed by 5 bases and J by 4 bases, leaving 17 bases between them. Germline CDR1 is LNHDA and CDR2 is SQIVND (reference sequence). The CDR3 extends over 15 amino acids. The CDR3 DNA reads TGTGCCAGTAGTTTACATTTCGGGTCGGGCACTGAAGCTTTCTTT. Translation gives CASSLHFGSGTEAFF. Filled out from reference TRBV19 and TRBJ1-1, the complete variable domain reads DGGITQSPKYLFRKEGQNVTLSCEQNLNHDAMYWYRQDPGQGLRLIYYSQIVNDFQKGDIAEGYSVSREKKESFPLTVTSAQKNPTAFYLCASSLHFGSGTEAFFGQGTRLTVV.

This chain links TRBV9 with TRBJ1-2; D gene ambiguous. Germline values: CDR1 SGDLS, CDR2 YYNGEE. The germline V and J ends were trimmed by 0 bases and 1 base, with 10 bases remaining between them. This CDR3 has 15 residues. CDR3: CASSVETDFNYGYTF. The DNA for the CDR3 is TGTGCCAGCAGCGTAGAAACAGACTTTAACTATGGCTACACCTTC.

The chain employs TRBV19 and TRBJ1-3; D call uncertain. Trimming took 3 bases from V and 3 from J, leaving 12 bases between them. The CDR3 loop spans 15 amino acids. Per the germline V gene, CDR1 is LNHDA and CDR2 is SQIVND (reference sequence). CDR3 in DNA: TGTGCCAGTAGTATCGGCGGGCAAGTTGGAAACACCATATATTTT. Translation: CASSIGGQVGNTIYF.

This chain uses TRBV7-9 with TRBJ2-2, with D tentatively TRBD2 (6 bases). V was cut by 8 bases and J by 0 bases, with 16 bases left in between. From germline, CDR1 is SEHNR and CDR2 FQNEAQ (reference sequence). This CDR3 is 16 amino acids long. The CDR3 region is CASSGGRDSNTGELFF. The CDR3 coding sequence is TGTGCCAGCTCTGGAGGACGGGACTCGAACACCGGGGAGCTGTTTTTT.

CDR3 sequence reads: CASSFGHQETQYF. CDR3 bases: TGTGCCAGCAGCTTCGGACATCAAGAGACCCAGTACTTC. The V gene is TRBV7-2, the J gene TRBJ2-5; TRBD1 might be the D (5 bases). Looked up from germline, CDR1 is SGHTA and CDR2 is FQGNSA. V lost 3 bases and J 2 bases, leaving 7 bases between the germline ends. CDR3 length equals 13 residues. Based on the CDR3 plus reference TRBV7-2 and TRBJ2-5, the full variable domain is GAGVSQSPSNKVTEKGKDVELRCDPISGHTALYWYRQSLGQGLEFLIYFQGNSAPDKSGLPSDRFSAERTGGSVSTLTIQRTQQEDSAVYLCASSFGHQETQYFGPGTRLLVL.

V is TRBV20-1 and J is TRBJ2-7, with no clear D. Trimming left V 3 bases short and J 4 bases short, with 7 bases between. The CDR3 extends over 11 amino acids. Germline values: CDR1 DFQATT, CDR2 SNEGSKA (reference sequence). CDR3 DNA sequence: TGCAGTGCTAGTTTTGGGTACGAGCAGTACTTC. Its protein product is CSASFGYEQYF.

This clone showed up just once. The chain recombines TRBV6-5 with TRBJ2-6; D unclear. The V gene lost 5 bases and the J gene lost 0 bases, with 8 bases spanning the gap. Germline loops: CDR1 MNHEY, CDR2 SVGAGI. The CDR3 covers 15 residues. CDR3 region: CASSQDTSGANVLTF. CDR3 DNA sequence: TGTGCCAGCAGTCAAGACACCTCTGGGGCCAACGTCCTGACTTTC.

This chain joins TRBV5-1 and TRBJ2-3, with D possibly matching TRBD1 (6 bases). The CDR3 has 14 amino acids. Trimming cost V 2 bases and J 2 bases, with 9 bases left between them. Germline CDR1 reads SGHRS; CDR2 reads YFSETQ. CDR3 residues: CASSFGQTTDTQYF. DNA for the CDR3: TGCGCCAGCAGCTTTGGACAGACCACAGATACGCAGTATTTT.

A word on this clone: Sequence at one end of the junction differs from germline and may be a read error. CDR3 in amino acids: CASSPRTTPTGELFF. The CDR3 DNA reads as TGTGCTAGCAGCCCAAGGACTACCCCCACCGGGGAGCTGTTTTTT. The V gene is TRBV7-7, the J gene TRBJ2-2; tentative D call: TRBD2 (6 bases). CDR3 length: 15 amino acids. CDR1 SSHAT and CDR2 FNYEAQ come from the germline V gene (reference sequence).

The V gene is TRBV6-5, the J gene TRBJ1-1; the D gene is possibly TRBD1 (6 bases). The V gene lost 0 bases and the J gene lost 0 bases, with 8 bases spanning the gap. Germline V CDR1 and CDR2: MNHEY, SVGAGI. The CDR3 is 15 residues long. Here the CDR3 DNA reads TGTGCCAGCAGTTACTCGACAGGCGTGAACACTGAAGCTTTCTTT. It codes for CASSYSTGVNTEAFF.

This rearrangement joins TRBV28 to TRBJ2-1; 13 bases agree with TRBD2. The CDR3 loop spans 16 amino acids. CDR1 and CDR2 from the germline V gene are MDHEN and SYDVKM. Unmatched junction bases numbered 8, after V lost 5 bases and J lost 7 bases. The CDR3 here is CASSPPLAGGTNEQFF. CDR3 in DNA: TGTGCCAGCAGTCCCCCACTAGCGGGAGGGACAAATGAGCAGTTCTTC.

The J gene is TRBJ2-2, the V gene TRBV5-1; TRBD2 aligns across 8 bases. V was pared by 4 bases and J by 4 bases, with 15 bases of the junction left unmatched. This CDR3 has 18 amino acids. Germline CDR1 is SGHRS and CDR2 is YFSETQ. As DNA, the CDR3 is TGCGCCAGCAGCAGGGCGGGGGAGCGGGAGATCGTCACCGGGGAGCTGTTTTTT. This gives the protein CASSRAGEREIVTGELFF. Full variable domain (remainder filled in from reference TRBV5-1 and TRBJ2-2): KAGVTQTPRYLIKTRGQQVTLSCSPISGHRSVSWYQQTPGQGLQFLFEYFSETQRNKGNFPGRFSGRQFSNSRSEMNVSTLELGDSALYLCASSRAGEREIVTGELFFGEGSRLTVL.

The gene calls are TRBV4-2 and TRBJ1-2; D is undetermined. The germline CDR1 and CDR2 sequences are LGHNA and YNFKEQ. The CDR3 sequence is 15 residues long. The V end lost 0 bases, the J end lost 3 bases, and 11 bases lay between the germline ends. Here the CDR3 reads CASSQDEKAYYGYTF. The CDR3 DNA sequence: TGTGCCAGCAGCCAAGATGAAAAGGCCTACTATGGCTACACCTTC.

This clone was counted once. The V and J genes are TRBV11-2 and TRBJ2-3; D gene ambiguous. Germline-derived CDR1 and CDR2 are SGHAT and FQNNGV. This CDR3 has 12 residues. Trimming shortened V by 1 base and J by 6 bases, and 5 bases separated the two germline ends. The CDR3, as DNA: TGTGCCAGCAGCTTAGTGGGGGATACGCAGTATTTT. Residues: CASSLVGDTQYF.

This chain links TRBV28 with TRBJ2-3; D unclear. CDR3 size: 13 residues. V was trimmed by 3 bases and J by 3 bases, leaving 7 bases between them. Germline loops: CDR1 MDHEN, CDR2 SYDVKM. The chain's CDR3 is CASSFLVTDTQYF. CDR3 DNA sequence: TGTGCCAGCAGTTTCCTCGTAACAGATACGCAGTATTTT.

The rearrangement joins TRBV28 to TRBJ1-2; D uncertain. Trimming removed 5 bases at V and 7 bases at J, with 20 bases between. Germline CDR1 reads MDHEN; CDR2 reads SYDVKM. This CDR3 region has 15 residues. The CDR3 coding sequence is TGTGCCAGCAGTCCCACCGCGGTAAGACTGGCTGGCTACACCTTC. Protein: CASSPTAVRLAGYTF.

The genes are TRBV2 and TRBJ2-1; a possible D gene is TRBD2 (6 bases). Trimming removed 11 bases at V and 3 bases at J, with 11 bases between. This CDR3 region has 12 residues. Germline-derived CDR1 and CDR2 are SNHLY and FYNNEI. The CDR3 DNA follows: TGTGCCGGCCAGACTAGCTACAATGAGCAGTTCTTC. Its protein product is CAGQTSYNEQFF. Together with reference TRBV2 and TRBJ2-1, the CDR3 gives the full variable domain: EPEVTQTPSHQVTQMGQEVILRCVPISNHLYFYWYRQILGQKVEFLVSFYNNEISEKSEIFDDQFSVERPDGSNFTLKIRSTKLEDSAMYFCAGQTSYNEQFFGPGTRLTVL.

The rearrangement uses TRBV6-5 and TRBJ1-1; D may be TRBD1 (5 bases). V was clipped by 5 bases and J by 7 bases, with 8 bases between them. The CDR3 loop spans 11 amino acids. CDR1 and CDR2 from the germline V gene are MNHEY and SVGAGI. CDR3 amino acids: CASSHGGEAFF. The CDR3 DNA reads TGTGCCAGCAGTCATGGGGGTGAAGCTTTCTTT.

V gene TRBV7-9 combines with J gene TRBJ2-2; 12 bases map to TRBD2. The CDR3 spans 15 residues. Germline V CDR1 and CDR2: SEHNR, FQNEAQ (reference sequence). J gave up 5 bases and V 5 bases, and 3 bases lay outside the gene matches. CDR3 amino acids: CASSLGLAGTGELFF. The CDR3, as DNA: TGTGCCAGCAGCCTGGGACTAGCGGGTACCGGGGAGCTGTTTTTT.

V and J are TRBV6-6 and TRBJ2-7; no reliable D call. Looked up from germline, CDR1 is MNHNY and CDR2 is SVGAGI (reference sequence). This CDR3 region has 16 residues. V was pared by 0 bases and J by 3 bases, with 15 bases between. For the CDR3, the DNA is TGTGCCAGCAGTTACTCCCGGATGAGGATGAACTACGAGCAGTACTTC. The encoded protein is CASSYSRMRMNYEQYF.

The chain combines TRBV2 with TRBJ1-1; D remains unclear. The CDR3 is 11 amino acids. Germline assignment: CDR1 SNHLY and CDR2 FYNNEI. Trimming cost V 8 bases and J 6 bases, with 10 bases left between them. CDR3 region: CASLEEAEAFF. The DNA of the CDR3 is TGTGCCAGCCTGGAGGAGGCTGAAGCTTTCTTT.

This chain uses TRBV5-8 with TRBJ2-7; perhaps TRBD1 as D (6 bases). Per the germline V gene, CDR1 is SGHTS and CDR2 is YDEGEE. Trimming shortened V by 0 bases and J by 2 bases, and 12 bases separated the two germline ends. The CDR3 sequence is 15 residues long. This CDR3 is CASSLGGTSTYEQYF. The CDR3 coding sequence is TGTGCCAGCAGCTTGGGAGGGACATCCACCTACGAGCAGTACTTC.